This T cell receptor beta chain was recovered during a study of T-cell reconstitution after alpha-beta-depleted transplantation in children. Study-level points and caveats: A year post-transplant, T-cell counts and diversity derived mostly from newly produced T cells. Reported findings indicate that, about two months after transplant, alpha-beta T cells came from several hundred expanded clones, which were derived from non-depleted graft cells.

Concerning this clonotype itself: Its cognate antigen is unknown.

The TCRbeta library incorporated unique molecular identifiers. One entry per CDR3 protein, called by TCRdb with MiXCR from the PCR reads. Altogether under 250,000 distinct CDR3 sequences are present, roughly a quarter being singletons, with the ten largest covering about 4.8%. CDR1 and CDR2 (germline): DFQATT, SNEGSKA (reference sequence). V lost 0 bases and J lost 0; bases outside the gene matches: 7. The CDR3 runs to 18 residues. This sequence was found in a female patient aged 2 to 10 who had a stem cell transplant for congenital amegakaryocytic thrombocytopenia, so the T cells may come from the graft donor. The chain recombines TRBV20-1 with TRBJ2-6; 8 bases are a match to TRBD1. The specimen comprised PBMCs, mostly from graft donor cells, sampled 360 days after TCRalphabeta/CD19-depleted stem cell transplant. The CDR3 nucleotides read TGCAGTGCTAGAGATTGGGGACAGGTTAGCTCTGGGGCCAACGTCCTGACTTTC. This sequence encodes CSARDWGQVSSGANVLTF.